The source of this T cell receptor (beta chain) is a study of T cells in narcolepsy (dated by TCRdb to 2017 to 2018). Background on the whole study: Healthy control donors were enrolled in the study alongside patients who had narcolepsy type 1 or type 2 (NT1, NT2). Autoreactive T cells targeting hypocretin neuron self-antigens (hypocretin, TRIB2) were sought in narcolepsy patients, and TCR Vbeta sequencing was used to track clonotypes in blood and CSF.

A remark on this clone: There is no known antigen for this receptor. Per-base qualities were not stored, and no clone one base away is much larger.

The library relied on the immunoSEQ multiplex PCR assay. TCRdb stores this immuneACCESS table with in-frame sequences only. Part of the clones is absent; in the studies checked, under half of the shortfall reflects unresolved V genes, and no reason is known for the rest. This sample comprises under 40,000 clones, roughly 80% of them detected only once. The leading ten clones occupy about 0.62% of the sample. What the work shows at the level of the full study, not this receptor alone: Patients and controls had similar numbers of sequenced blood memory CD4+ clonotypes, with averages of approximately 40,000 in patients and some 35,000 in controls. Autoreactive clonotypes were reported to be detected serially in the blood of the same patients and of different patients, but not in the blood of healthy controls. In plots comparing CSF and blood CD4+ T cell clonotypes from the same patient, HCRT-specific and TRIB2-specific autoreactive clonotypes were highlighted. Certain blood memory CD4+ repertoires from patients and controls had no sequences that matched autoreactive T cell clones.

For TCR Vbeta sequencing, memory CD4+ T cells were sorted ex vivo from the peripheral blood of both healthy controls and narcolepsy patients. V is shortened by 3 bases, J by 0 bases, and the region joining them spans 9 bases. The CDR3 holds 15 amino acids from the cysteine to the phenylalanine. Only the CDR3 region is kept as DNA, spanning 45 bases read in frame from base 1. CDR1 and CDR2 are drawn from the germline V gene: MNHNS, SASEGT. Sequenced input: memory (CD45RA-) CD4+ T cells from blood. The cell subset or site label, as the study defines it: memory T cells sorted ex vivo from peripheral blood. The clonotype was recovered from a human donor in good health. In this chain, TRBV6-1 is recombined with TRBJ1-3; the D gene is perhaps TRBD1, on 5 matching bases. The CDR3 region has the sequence CASSEDTYSGNTIYF. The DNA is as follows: TGTGCCAGCAGTGAGGACACCTACTCTGGAAACACCATATATTTT.